This T cell receptor beta chain is drawn from a study of T cell responses to AZD1222 COVID-19 vaccine. Study results and caveats: Regions 160-218 and 743-854 held dominance among vaccine-associated CD4 TCRs, which spanned spike.

The table came from immunoSEQ multiplex PCR; TCRdb's copy has only in-frame clones and leaves some out. Seen here are 60,000 to 75,000 clones, about 90% observed once, and the top ten hold roughly 5%. The CDR3 is made up of 18 amino acids. V was trimmed by 2 bases and J by 0 bases, leaving 14 bases between them. Germline V gene sequence: CDR1 SGHDN, CDR2 FVKESK. Concerning this clone itself: Its specificity is not known.

J is TRBJ1-6 and V is TRBV14; D is possibly TRBD1 (6 bases). Specimen: peripheral blood, collected on day 0 of AZD1222 vaccination. The sequence was collected from an adult in good health. CDR3 protein: CASSQTGSWGSYNSPLHF. CDR3 DNA: TGTGCCAGCAGCCAAACAGGGAGTTGGGGCTCCTATAATTCACCCCTCCACTTT.